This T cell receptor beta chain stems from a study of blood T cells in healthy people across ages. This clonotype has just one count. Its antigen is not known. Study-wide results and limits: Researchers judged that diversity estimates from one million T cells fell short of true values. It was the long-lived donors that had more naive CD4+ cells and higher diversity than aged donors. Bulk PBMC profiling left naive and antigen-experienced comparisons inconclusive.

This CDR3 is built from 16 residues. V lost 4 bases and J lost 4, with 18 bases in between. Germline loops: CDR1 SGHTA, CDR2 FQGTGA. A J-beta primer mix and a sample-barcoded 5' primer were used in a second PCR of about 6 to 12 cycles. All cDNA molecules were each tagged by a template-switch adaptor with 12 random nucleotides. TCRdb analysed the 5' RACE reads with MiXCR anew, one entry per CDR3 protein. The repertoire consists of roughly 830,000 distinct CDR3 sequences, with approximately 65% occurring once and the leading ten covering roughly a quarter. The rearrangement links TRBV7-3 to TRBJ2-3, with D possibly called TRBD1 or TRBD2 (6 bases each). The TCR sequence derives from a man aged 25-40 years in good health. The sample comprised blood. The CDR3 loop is CASSSFGPGGADTQYF. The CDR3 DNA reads TGTGCCAGCAGCTCTTTCGGCCCCGGGGGCGCAGATACGCAGTATTTT. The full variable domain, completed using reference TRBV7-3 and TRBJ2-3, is GAGVSQTPSNKVTEKGKYVELRCDPISGHTALYWYRQSLGQGPEFLIYFQGTGAADDSGLPNDRFFAVRPEGSVSTLKIQRTERGDSAVYLCASSSFGPGGADTQYFGPGTRLTVL.